The rows below give T cell receptor beta chains drawn from one sample of a study of cytomegalovirus exposure and HLA in healthy donors. Clones were read by immunoSEQ multiplex PCR, and TCRdb kept only the in-frame ones, dropping some. The table lists around 220,000 clones, 88% of them singletons. Sequencing input: PBMCs. Receptor source: a woman between 18 and 30 years old in good health and CMV-seronegative. Each CDR3 is given with its conserved first and last residue. D genes are given only for firm matches. Rows give clone size only sometimes, using once, few, many, or a class for an expanded clone.

V	size	J	length	D	CDR3	DNA
TRBV5-4	once	TRBJ1-2	14	NA	CASSFVDPSYGYTF	TGTGCCAGCAGCTTCGTCGATCCTAGCTATGGCTACACCTTC
TRBV19	NA	TRBJ2-2	20	TRBD2	CASNHARTSGRGIGTGELFF	TGTGCCAGTAATCACGCTAGGACTAGCGGGAGAGGGATAGGCACCGGGGAGCTGTTTTTT
TRBV27	NA	TRBJ2-5	15	TRBD1	CASHTRQGAVETQYF	TGTGCCAGCCACACCCGACAGGGGGCTGTAGAGACCCAGTACTTC
TRBV28	NA	TRBJ1-5	12	NA	CASSFLRLPGHF	TGTGCCAGCAGTTTCCTCCGCCTCCCGGGACATTTT
TRBV29-1	NA	TRBJ1-2	13	NA	CSVEGPANYGYTF	TGCAGCGTTGAAGGGCCAGCTAACTATGGCTACACCTTC
TRBV4-1	NA	TRBJ1-2	16	TRBD1	CASSQVKTGANYGYTF	TGCGCCAGCAGCCAAGTGAAGACAGGGGCTAACTATGGCTACACCTTC
TRBV10-3	NA	TRBJ1-1	16	TRBD1	CAISRTGEGLNTEAFF	TGTGCCATCAGCAGAACAGGGGAAGGGTTGAACACTGAAGCTTTCTTT
TRBV29-1	NA	TRBJ2-7	13	TRBD2	CSGGGFSEYEQYF	TGCAGCGGGGGGGGTTTTAGCGAATACGAGCAGTACTTC
TRBV5-4	NA	TRBJ1-2	13	NA	CASSRTAEGGYTF	TGTGCCAGCAGCCGGACCGCAGAGGGTGGCTACACCTTC
TRBV2	NA	TRBJ2-1	16	TRBD2	CASSGGGLAGNNEQFF	TGTGCCAGCAGTGGGGGGGGACTAGCGGGGAACAATGAGCAGTTCTTC
TRBV9	NA	TRBJ2-3	14	TRBD2	CASSLSGATDTQYF	TGTGCCAGCAGCCTAAGCGGGGCTACAGATACGCAGTATTTT
TRBV27	NA	TRBJ2-1	15	NA	CASRMDGGSYNEQFF	TGTGCCAGCAGGATGGACGGAGGCTCCTACAATGAGCAGTTCTTC
TRBV13	NA	TRBJ1-1	15	TRBD1	CASSLGDRVNTEAFF	TGTGCCAGCAGCTTAGGGGACAGGGTGAACACTGAAGCTTTCTTT
TRBV30	NA	TRBJ2-7	15	TRBD2	CAWRGGLPRSYEQYF	TGTGCCTGGAGGGGGGGACTACCCCGCTCCTACGAGCAGTACTTC
TRBV7-2	NA	TRBJ2-1	13	NA	CASSLHLSNEQFF	TGTGCCAGCAGCTTACACCTAAGCAATGAGCAGTTCTTC
TRBV4-2	NA	TRBJ2-1	13	NA	CASSHRGVDEQFF	TGTGCCAGCAGCCACAGGGGAGTCGATGAGCAGTTCTTC
TRBV7-2	NA	TRBJ2-7	16	TRBD2	CASSLGGLAGTYEQYF	TGTGCCAGCAGCTTGGGGGGACTAGCGGGAACCTACGAGCAGTACTTC
TRBV6-1	NA	TRBJ1-1	14	NA	CASMRRVMNTEAFF	TGTGCCAGCATGCGGAGGGTGATGAACACTGAAGCTTTCTTT
TRBV7-2	NA	TRBJ2-5	17	TRBD2	CASSLALTSGRRETQYF	TGTGCCAGCAGCTTAGCGCTAACGAGCGGGAGACGAGAGACCCAGTACTTC
TRBV10-2	NA	TRBJ2-7	14	TRBD2	CASRGTSGTLEQYF	TGCGCCAGCAGGGGGACTAGCGGGACTCTCGAGCAGTACTTC
TRBV19	NA	TRBJ1-3	14	NA	CASSNEVPGNTIYF	TGTGCCAGCAGTAACGAGGTCCCGGGGAACACCATATATTTT
TRBV27	NA	TRBJ2-7	16	TRBD1	CASSLVGRQGAREQYF	TGTGCCAGCAGTTTGGTAGGGAGACAGGGGGCTCGGGAGCAGTACTTC
TRBV4-1	NA	TRBJ2-7	15	NA	CASSQETEASYEQYF	TGCGCCAGCAGCCAAGAGACGGAGGCGTCCTACGAGCAGTACTTC